A single sample is the source of the 9 T cell receptor beta chains below, sequenced in a study of T cell responses to AZD1222 COVID-19 vaccine. TCRdb's table, derived via immunoSEQ multiplex PCR, lists solely in-frame clones and lacks some. The profile shows 95,000 to 100,000 clones, about 89% of them singletons. Here the sequenced sample was peripheral blood, taken 28 days after the second AZD1222 dose. Every receptor here comes from an adult who received the AZD1222 COVID-19 vaccine.

This clone has just one count. The chain recombines TRBV11-2 with TRBJ2-7; D is unclear. This CDR3 is 13 amino acids long. From germline, CDR1 is SGHAT and CDR2 FQNNGV. V lost 2 bases and J lost 4, with 9 bases in between. CDR3 protein: CASSLSQFYEQYF. The CDR3 region has the DNA TGTGCCAGCAGCTTAAGTCAGTTTTACGAGCAGTACTTC.

The rearrangement uses TRBV2 and TRBJ2-2; possible D gene TRBD2, 6 bases. This CDR3 contains 14 residues. The germline V gene has CDR1 SNHLY and CDR2 FYNNEI. The V and J ends lost 8 bases and 3 bases respectively, with 13 bases between them. The CDR3 sequence is CASAGTYYTGELFF. CDR3 bases: TGTGCCAGCGCCGGGACTTACTACACCGGGGAGCTGTTTTTT.

The chain carries TRBV6-4 and TRBJ1-2; 10 positions match TRBD1. The CDR3 spans 17 residues. Unmatched junction bases numbered 14, after V lost 4 bases and J lost 6 bases. The germline V gene encodes CDR1 MRHNA and CDR2 SNTAGT. CDR3 DNA: TGTGCCAGCAGTGTGAGCCCTGCGGGACAGGGGTTTCATGGCTACACCTTC. It specifies CASSVSPAGQGFHGYTF.

V and J are TRBV23-1 and TRBJ1-3; D unclear. TRBV23-1 falls under the ORF class, with uncertain function. The CDR3 runs 17 residues. Deletions cut 0 bases from V and 0 bases from J, with 12 bases between. The CDR3 DNA reads TGCGCCAGCAGTCAATCTTCTGAATATTCCTCTGGAAACACCATATATTTT. Residues: CASSQSSEYSSGNTIYF.

This chain uses TRBV19 with TRBJ2-7, with D perhaps TRBD1 (6 bases). Per germline, CDR1 LNHDA and CDR2 SQIVND (reference sequence). The ends were cut back, 5 bases at V and 3 bases at J, with 8 bases in the middle. This CDR3 contains 12 residues. This chain's CDR3 is CASSDRNYEQYF. CDR3 sequence (DNA): TGTGCCAGTAGTGACAGGAACTACGAGCAGTACTTC.

The chain has TRBV19 and TRBJ2-2; possibly TRBD1 for D (5 bases). The V end was cut by 7 bases, the J end by 8 bases, with 11 bases between. Germline CDR1 and CDR2: LNHDA and SQIVND (reference sequence). The CDR3 is made up of 12 amino acids. DNA for the CDR3: TGTGCCAGTATTCGTCCAGGGGGGGAGCTGTTTTTT. Translating gives CASIRPGGELFF. The full variable domain, its missing parts supplied by reference TRBV19 and TRBJ2-2, is DGGITQSPKYLFRKEGQNVTLSCEQNLNHDAMYWYRQDPGQGLRLIYYSQIVNDFQKGDIAEGYSVSREKKESFPLTVTSAQKNPTAFYLCASIRPGGELFFGEGSRLTVL.

This chain links TRBV9 with TRBJ2-7; D is uncertain. Germline CDR1 is SGDLS and CDR2 is YYNGEE. This CDR3 has 13 amino acids. The ends were cut back, 4 bases at V and 2 bases at J, with 10 bases in the middle. CDR3 in amino acids: CASSRSDTYEQYF. The CDR3 DNA reads as TGTGCCAGCAGCCGGTCCGATACCTACGAGCAGTACTTC.

The rearrangement links TRBV6-5 to TRBJ1-1, with 7 bases aligning to TRBD1. The CDR3 consists of 16 residues. Trimming at V came to 2 bases and at J to 3 bases, leaving 9 bases not matched to a gene. Germline V lookup: CDR1 MNHEY, CDR2 SVGAGI. The CDR3 is CASSYLGGQGDTEAFF. The CDR3 bases are TGTGCCAGCAGTTACCTTGGTGGGCAGGGGGACACTGAAGCTTTCTTT.

V usage is TRBV19 and J usage is TRBJ2-2, with a possible D match to TRBD1 (6 bases). The CDR3 has 13 residues. V dropped 3 bases and J dropped 5 bases, with 7 bases sitting between them. The germline gives CDR1 LNHDA, CDR2 SQIVND (reference sequence). The CDR3 protein is CASSIRGTGELFF. The DNA of the CDR3 is TGTGCCAGTAGTATCAGGGGAACCGGGGAGCTGTTTTTT.